This TCR beta chain was retrieved from a study of blood T cell repertoires in COVID-19. Overall study context: Sites across the United States, Italy and Spain contributed samples from acute and convalescent COVID-19. In each case, the material was cDNA or gDNA derived from T cells, B-cell-depleted T cells, or PBMCs.

CDR3 length: 15 amino acids. Germline CDR1 is LGHDT and CDR2 is YNNKEL (reference sequence). Trimming took off 0 bases at V and 4 bases at J, with 12 bases between the two ends. Original processing methods: For nucleated cells, counts were estimated from reference gene primer amplification. The repertoire was sequenced with immunoSEQ multiplex PCR; TCRdb's copy has only in-frame clones and lacks some. Clonal size and the V and J genes are those of that table, whereas D and trimming came from the DNA. This sample yields approximately 150,000 clones, of which approximately 83% are seen a single time; roughly 11% belongs to the top ten.

Material: peripheral blood. The receptor was isolated from a man aged 65 to 85 with active or convalescent COVID-19. V is TRBV3-1 (or the pseudogene TRBV3-2) and J is TRBJ1-2, with no clear D. In DNA, the CDR3 is TGTGCCAGCAGCCAAGATTTCACAAGATCCTATGGCTACACCTTC. Its translation is CASSQDFTRSYGYTF.